The 14 T cell receptor beta chains below were found in one sample sequenced in a study of shared T cell receptors in the human thymus. Clones were read by immunoSEQ multiplex PCR, and TCRdb kept only the in-frame ones, dropping some. The sample records about 500,000 clones, approximately 80% being singletons. These data also featured in a second study, about human thymus T cells.

The sequenced sample consisted of thymocytes. The receptors were gathered from a boy in the first two years of life with a congenital heart defect.

This chain links TRBV27 with TRBJ2-1, with TRBD2 as a possible D gene (6 bases). The ends were cut back, 6 bases at V and 6 bases at J, with 15 bases in the middle. Germline CDR1 is MNHEY and CDR2 is SMNVEV (reference sequence). The CDR3 is 14 amino acids. CDR3 in DNA: TGTGCCAGCAGAACGGGACTCCCCTCCAATGAGCAGTTCTTC. It yields the protein CASRTGLPSNEQFF.

V gene TRBV2 combines with J gene TRBJ2-1; 8 bases are a match to TRBD2. V dropped 8 bases and J dropped 5; count of bases not matched to a gene: 11. Germline V gene sequence: CDR1 SNHLY, CDR2 FYNNEI. The CDR3 is 15 amino acids. The CDR3 loop is CASGRERELNNEQFF. The CDR3 nucleotides read TGTGCCAGCGGCCGGGAGCGGGAGCTCAACAATGAGCAGTTCTTC.

A single count supports this clone. The V and J genes are TRBV5-6 and TRBJ2-5; the match to TRBD1 covers 7 bases. This CDR3 is 14 amino acids long. Germline trimming cut 0 bases from V and 11 bases from J; bases unmatched to any gene: 10. From germline, CDR1 is SGHDT and CDR2 YYEEEE. The CDR3 nucleotides read TGTGCCAGCAGCTTGGGACAGGGTGGTGGGGAGCAGTACTTC. Protein product: CASSLGQGGGEQYF.

The chain uses TRBV4-3 and TRBJ1-1; D not resolved. With 0 bases removed from V and 2 bases from J, the gap between germline ends came to 4 bases. The V gene's germline CDR1 is LGHNA and CDR2 YSLEER. This CDR3 spans 13 amino acids. The CDR3 DNA is TGCGCCAGCAGCCAAGATCTAAACACTGAAGCTTTCTTT. Amino acid sequence: CASSQDLNTEAFF.

The chain combines TRBV25-1 with TRBJ1-1; no reliable D call. CDR3 length: 17 residues. Per germline, CDR1 MGHDK and CDR2 SYGVNS. The germline V and J ends were trimmed by 1 base and 1 base, with 16 bases remaining between them. The CDR3 spells CASSEFSHPTGNTEAFF. CDR3 sequence (DNA): TGTGCCAGCAGTGAATTCTCACACCCGACGGGGAACACTGAAGCTTTCTTT.

The chain joins TRBV5-4 to TRBJ2-3; the match to TRBD2 covers 10 bases. Germline CDR1 and CDR2: SGHNT and YYREEE (reference sequence). J lost 2 bases, V lost 4 bases, and 13 bases had no gene match. The CDR3 is 18 amino acids. CDR3 DNA sequence: TGTGCCAGCAGCCCCCTTTTCCGGACTAGCGGAGACACAGATACGCAGTATTTT. Translated: CASSPLFRTSGDTDTQYF.

This clone was seen a few times. CDR3 DNA sequence: TGTGCCAGCAGCTTAGCCCCATTACTTGGAACTAATGAAAAACTGTTTTTT. This codes for CASSLAPLLGTNEKLFF. The chain combines TRBV7-2 with TRBJ1-4; D remains ambiguous. In germline, CDR1 is SGHTA, CDR2 FQGNSA. Trimming stripped 0 bases from V and 1 base from J, with 12 bases between. The CDR3 runs to 17 residues.

Only one count was recorded for this clone. The V and J genes are TRBV25-1 and TRBJ2-7; 7 bases are a match to TRBD2. This CDR3 spans 14 amino acids. The ends lost 5 bases at V and 0 bases at J; junction bases unmatched: 4. Germline loops: CDR1 MGHDK, CDR2 SYGVNS. As DNA, the CDR3 is TGTGCCAGCAGTACTCTAGCGGCCTCCTACGAGCAGTACTTC. Translating it yields CASSTLAASYEQYF.

The chain has TRBV30 and TRBJ1-1; a weak D match, TRBD1 (6 bases). Germline V CDR1 and CDR2: GTSNPN, SVGIG (reference sequence). The V gene lost 0 bases and the J gene lost 0 bases, with 17 bases spanning the gap. The length of the CDR3 is 17 residues. CDR3 DNA sequence: TGTGCCTGGAGTGTACCAAAGGGGGTCAGGGTGAACACTGAAGCTTTCTTT. Translation: CAWSVPKGVRVNTEAFF.

The genes are TRBV4-3 and TRBJ2-4, with 8 bases fitting TRBD1. The CDR3 is made up of 16 amino acids. The germline V gene encodes CDR1 LGHNA and CDR2 YSLEER. With V trimmed by 6 bases and J by 0 bases, 7 bases remained unmatched. CDR3 in amino acids: CASSLRTGKAKNIQYF. Here the CDR3 DNA reads TGCGCCAGCAGTCTTAGGACAGGGAAAGCCAAAAACATTCAGTACTTC.

This clone was seen only a few times. The V and J genes are TRBV5-4 and TRBJ2-7; 8 bases line up with TRBD1. The CDR3 consists of 14 residues. Germline lookup yields CDR1 SGHNT and CDR2 YYREEE (reference sequence). With V trimmed by 5 bases and J by 5 bases, 9 bases remained unmatched. CDR3 sequence reads: CASRTGTGSDEQYF. The CDR3 DNA reads TGTGCCAGCAGAACCGGGACAGGTTCTGACGAGCAGTACTTC.

The chain carries TRBV9 and TRBJ1-3; the match to TRBD1 covers 7 bases. The CDR3 has 17 amino acids. Trimming took 3 bases from V and 0 from J; bases not matched to a gene: 9. Per the germline V gene, CDR1 is SGDLS and CDR2 is YYNGEE. As DNA, the CDR3 is TGTGCCAGCAGCGCGCACCTGACAGGGTTCTCTGGAAACACCATATATTTT. It translates to CASSAHLTGFSGNTIYF.

The chain couples TRBV30 to TRBJ2-2, with D maybe TRBD2 (6 bases). V lost 0 bases to trimming and J lost 7 bases, with 15 bases between them. The germline gives CDR1 GTSNPN, CDR2 SVGIG (reference sequence). CDR3 size: 15 residues. CDR3 in DNA: TGTGCCTGGAGTGTGGGATTGCGGGATGGCGGGGAGCTGTTTTTT. Translation: CAWSVGLRDGGELFF.

This clone was found once. V is TRBV11-2 and J is TRBJ1-3; 8 positions agree with TRBD1. The CDR3 contains 18 residues. Germline values: CDR1 SGHAT, CDR2 FQNNGV. Trimming took 5 bases from V and 1 from J; bases not matched to a gene: 13. As DNA, the CDR3 is TGTGCCAGCAGCCCCGGACAGGGATCTATCCCATCTGGAAACACCATATATTTT. Protein: CASSPGQGSIPSGNTIYF.